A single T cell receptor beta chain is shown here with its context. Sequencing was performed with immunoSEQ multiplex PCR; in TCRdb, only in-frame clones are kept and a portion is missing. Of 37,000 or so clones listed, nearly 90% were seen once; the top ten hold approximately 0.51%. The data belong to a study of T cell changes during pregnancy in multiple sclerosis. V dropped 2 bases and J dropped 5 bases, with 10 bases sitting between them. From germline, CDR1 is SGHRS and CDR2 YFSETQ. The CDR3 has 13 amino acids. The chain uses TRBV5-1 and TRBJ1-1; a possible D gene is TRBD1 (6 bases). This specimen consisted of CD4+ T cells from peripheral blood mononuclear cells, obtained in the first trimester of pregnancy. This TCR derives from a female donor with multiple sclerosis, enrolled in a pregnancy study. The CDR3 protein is CASSFRDKTEAFF. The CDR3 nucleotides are TGCGCCAGCAGCTTCCGGGACAAGACTGAAGCTTTCTTT.